This TCR beta chain was recorded in a study of identical twins. A few counts support this clonotype. Its cognate antigen is unknown. Template switching, a step in the protocol, added a universal primer site, and cDNA carried unique molecular identifiers. TCRdb redid the calling of the 5' RACE reads with MiXCR, one entry per CDR3 protein. The data hold some 760,000 distinct CDR3 sequences, with 15% to 20% observed a single time. Whole-study results and caveats: Cross-sectional statistics, not tracking of the same donors, supported the conclusions.

Another study also made use of these data, one on T cells expressing NK-cell markers. That publication notes: TCR beta repertoires came from sorted CD3+CD56+NKG2C+, CD3+CD56+NKG2C- and CD3+CD56-NKG2C+ T cells. Whether expanded NKG2C-expressing T cell clones recognize HCMV is unknown.

The receptor's source is a woman younger than 30 in good health. Specimen: PBMCs.

This CDR3 reads CSASYGGYEQYF. The DNA of the CDR3 is TGCAGTGCTAGCTACGGGGGCTACGAGCAGTACTTC. The chain uses TRBV20-1 and TRBJ2-7, with D tentatively TRBD2 (6 bases). V shed 3 bases and J shed 3 bases, with 9 bases lying between them. This CDR3 is 12 amino acids long. Germline V gene data show CDR1 as DFQATT and CDR2 as SNEGSKA (reference sequence).